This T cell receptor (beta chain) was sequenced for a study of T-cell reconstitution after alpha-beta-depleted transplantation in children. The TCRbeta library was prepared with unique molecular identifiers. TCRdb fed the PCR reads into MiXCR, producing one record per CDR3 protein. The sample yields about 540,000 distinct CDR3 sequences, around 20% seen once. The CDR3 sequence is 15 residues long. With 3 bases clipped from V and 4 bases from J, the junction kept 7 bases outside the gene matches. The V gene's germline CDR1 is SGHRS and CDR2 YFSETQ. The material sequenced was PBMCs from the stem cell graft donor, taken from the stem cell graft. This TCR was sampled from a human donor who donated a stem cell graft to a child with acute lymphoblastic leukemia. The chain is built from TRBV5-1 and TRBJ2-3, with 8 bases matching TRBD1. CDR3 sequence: CASSYPGTGPDTQYF. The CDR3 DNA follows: TGCGCCAGCAGCTACCCCGGGACAGGACCAGATACGCAGTATTTT.